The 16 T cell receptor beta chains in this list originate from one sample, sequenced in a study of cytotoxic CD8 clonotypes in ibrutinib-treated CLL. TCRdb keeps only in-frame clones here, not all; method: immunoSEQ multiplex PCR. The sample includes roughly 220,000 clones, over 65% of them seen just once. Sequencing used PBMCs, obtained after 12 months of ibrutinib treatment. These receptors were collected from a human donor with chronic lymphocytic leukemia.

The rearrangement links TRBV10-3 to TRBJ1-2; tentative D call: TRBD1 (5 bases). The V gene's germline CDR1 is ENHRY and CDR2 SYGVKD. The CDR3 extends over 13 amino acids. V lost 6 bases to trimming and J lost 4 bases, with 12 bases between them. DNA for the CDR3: TGTGCCATCAGCCAGACAGCTTCCTATGGCTACACCTTC. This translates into CAISQTASYGYTF.

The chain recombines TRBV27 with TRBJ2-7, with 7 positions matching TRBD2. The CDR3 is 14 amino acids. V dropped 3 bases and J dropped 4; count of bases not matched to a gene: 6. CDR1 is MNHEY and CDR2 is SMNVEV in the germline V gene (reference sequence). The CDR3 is CASSLREGWYEQYF. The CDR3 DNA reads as TGTGCCAGCAGTTTGAGGGAGGGGTGGTACGAGCAGTACTTC.

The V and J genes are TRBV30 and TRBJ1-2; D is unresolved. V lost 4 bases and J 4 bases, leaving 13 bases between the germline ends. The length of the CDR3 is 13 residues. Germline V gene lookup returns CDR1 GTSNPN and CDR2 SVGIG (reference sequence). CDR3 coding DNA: TGTGCCTGGATGAGGGCCGTCGGCTATGGCTACACCTTC. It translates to CAWMRAVGYGYTF.

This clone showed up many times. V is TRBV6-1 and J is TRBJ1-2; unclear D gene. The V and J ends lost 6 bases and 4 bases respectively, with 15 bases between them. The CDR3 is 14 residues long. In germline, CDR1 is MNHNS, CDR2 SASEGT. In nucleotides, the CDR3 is TGTGCCAGCAGAACTTATGGACTGGCCTATGGCTACACCTTC. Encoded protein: CASRTYGLAYGYTF.

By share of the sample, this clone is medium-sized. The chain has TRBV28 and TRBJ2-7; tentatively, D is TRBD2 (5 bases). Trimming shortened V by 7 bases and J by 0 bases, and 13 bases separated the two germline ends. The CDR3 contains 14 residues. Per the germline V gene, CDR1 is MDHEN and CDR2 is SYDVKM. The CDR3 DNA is TGTGCCAGCACTTTCCACCGGGACTCCTACGAGCAGTACTTC. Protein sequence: CASTFHRDSYEQYF. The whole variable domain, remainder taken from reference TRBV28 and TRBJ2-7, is DVKVTQSSRYLVKRTGEKVFLECVQDMDHENMFWYRQDPGLGLRLIYFSYDVKMKEKGDIPEGYSVSREKKERFSLILESASTNQTSMYLCASTFHRDSYEQYFGPGTRLTVT.

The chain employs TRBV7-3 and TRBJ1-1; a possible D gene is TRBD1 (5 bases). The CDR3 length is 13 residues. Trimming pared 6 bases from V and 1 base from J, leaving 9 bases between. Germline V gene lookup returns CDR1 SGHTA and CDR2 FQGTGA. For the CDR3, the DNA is TGTGCCAGCAGATTAGACAGGAACACTGAAGCTTTCTTT. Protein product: CASRLDRNTEAFF.

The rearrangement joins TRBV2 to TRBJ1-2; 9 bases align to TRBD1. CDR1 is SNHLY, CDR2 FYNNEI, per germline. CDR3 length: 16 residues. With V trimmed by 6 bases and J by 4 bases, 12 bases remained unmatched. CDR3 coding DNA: TGTGCCAGCAGGGGACAGGGCGGCCTTGCGGGCTATGGCTACACCTTC. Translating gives CASRGQGGLAGYGYTF.

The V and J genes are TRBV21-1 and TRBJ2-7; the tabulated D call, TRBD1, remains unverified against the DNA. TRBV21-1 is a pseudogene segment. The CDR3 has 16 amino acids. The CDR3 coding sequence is TGTGCCAGCAGCAAACTGAGCCAGGGGGTTGCCCACGAGCAGTACTTC. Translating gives CASSKLSQGVAHEQYF.

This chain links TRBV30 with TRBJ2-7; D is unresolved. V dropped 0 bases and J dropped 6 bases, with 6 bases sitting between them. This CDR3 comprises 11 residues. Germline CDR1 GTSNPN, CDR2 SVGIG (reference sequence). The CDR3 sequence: CAWSVGLEQYF. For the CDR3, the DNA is TGTGCCTGGAGTGTAGGGCTCGAGCAGTACTTC.

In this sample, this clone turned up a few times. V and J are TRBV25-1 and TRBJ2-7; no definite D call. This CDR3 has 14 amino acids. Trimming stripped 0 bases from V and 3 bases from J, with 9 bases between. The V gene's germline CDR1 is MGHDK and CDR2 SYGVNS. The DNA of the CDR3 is TGTGCCAGCAGTGAATATGGCGGCGGCTACGAGCAGTACTTC. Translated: CASSEYGGGYEQYF.

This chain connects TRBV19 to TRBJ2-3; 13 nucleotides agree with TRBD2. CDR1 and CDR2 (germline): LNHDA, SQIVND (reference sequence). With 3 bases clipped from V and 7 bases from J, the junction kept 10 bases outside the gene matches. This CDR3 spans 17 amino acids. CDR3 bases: TGTGCCAGTAGTATTAAATCCGGGACTAGCGGGGTTTATACGCAGTATTTT. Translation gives CASSIKSGTSGVYTQYF.

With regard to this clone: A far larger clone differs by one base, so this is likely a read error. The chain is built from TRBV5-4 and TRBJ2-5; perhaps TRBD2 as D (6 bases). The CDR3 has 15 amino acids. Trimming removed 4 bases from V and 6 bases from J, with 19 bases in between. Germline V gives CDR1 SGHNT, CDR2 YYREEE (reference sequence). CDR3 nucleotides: TGTGCCAGCAGCCAAGATCGGGAAGGGAGGCAGACCCAGTACTTC. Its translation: CASSQDREGRQTQYF.

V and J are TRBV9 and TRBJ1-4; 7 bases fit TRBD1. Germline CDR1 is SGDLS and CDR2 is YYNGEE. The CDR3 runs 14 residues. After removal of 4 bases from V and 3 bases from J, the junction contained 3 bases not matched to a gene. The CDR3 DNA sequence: TGTGCCAGCAGCCAGGGACAGCCTAATGAAAAACTGTTTTTT. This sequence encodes CASSQGQPNEKLFF.

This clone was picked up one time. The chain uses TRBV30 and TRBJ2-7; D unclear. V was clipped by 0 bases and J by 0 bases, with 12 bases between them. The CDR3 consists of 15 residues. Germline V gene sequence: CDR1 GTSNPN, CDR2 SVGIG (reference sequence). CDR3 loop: CAWSVPGKLSYEQYF. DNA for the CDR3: TGTGCCTGGAGTGTACCAGGAAAACTCTCCTACGAGCAGTACTTC.

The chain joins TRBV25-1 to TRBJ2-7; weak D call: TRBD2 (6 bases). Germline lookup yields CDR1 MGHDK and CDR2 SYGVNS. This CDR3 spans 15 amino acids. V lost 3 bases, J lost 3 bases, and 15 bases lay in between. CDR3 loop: CASSDGGTGGYEQYF. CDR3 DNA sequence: TGTGCCAGCAGTGATGGGGGGACGGGTGGCTACGAGCAGTACTTC.

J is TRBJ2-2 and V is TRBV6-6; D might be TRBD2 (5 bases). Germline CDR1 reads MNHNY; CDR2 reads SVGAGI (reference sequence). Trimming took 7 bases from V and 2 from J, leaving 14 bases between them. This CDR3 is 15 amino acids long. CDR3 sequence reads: CASTGRGVNTGELFF. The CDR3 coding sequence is TGTGCCAGCACCGGCCGGGGTGTTAACACCGGGGAGCTGTTTTTT.